These T cell receptor beta chains were read from a single sample in a study of T cell responses to AZD1222 COVID-19 vaccine. The protocol was immunoSEQ multiplex PCR, while the TCRdb copy is restricted to in-frame clones and leaves out a portion. The profile covers roughly 150,000 clones, with around 89% appearing a single time and 2% to 2.5% taken by the ten largest. Material: peripheral blood, obtained on day 0 of AZD1222 vaccination. These receptors were obtained from an adult in good health. Both conserved end residues are part of each CDR3. Each record gives: J gene, D gene, clone size, V gene, CDR3 DNA, CDR3 protein. D genes are given only for firm matches. Expanded clones are given a class, and other clones once, few, many or no size at all.

j_gene: TRBJ1-2; d_gene: .; abundance: .; v_gene: TRBV9; CDR3nt: TGTGCCAGCAGCGTAGCTACAGGGCCGTTAGTGGGCTACACCTTC; CDR3aa: CASSVATGPLVGYTF
j_gene: TRBJ2-2; d_gene: .; abundance: once; v_gene: TRBV4-3; CDR3nt: TGCGCCAGCAGCCAGGCTCCCGGGGGCACCGGGGAGCTGTTTTTT; CDR3aa: CASSQAPGGTGELFF
j_gene: TRBJ1-1; d_gene: TRBD1; abundance: .; v_gene: TRBV7-9; CDR3nt: TGTGCCAGCAGGTTACCGGGACAGGGGCTTAACACTGAAGCTTTCTTT; CDR3aa: CASRLPGQGLNTEAFF
j_gene: TRBJ1-5; d_gene: .; abundance: .; v_gene: TRBV30; CDR3nt: TGTGCCTGGAGTCTCGATCAGCCCCAGCATTTT; CDR3aa: CAWSLDQPQHF
j_gene: TRBJ1-2; d_gene: .; abundance: .; v_gene: TRBV15; CDR3nt: TGTGCCACCAGCAGAGATAGGCAGGGCGGCTACACCTTC; CDR3aa: CATSRDRQGGYTF
j_gene: TRBJ2-4; d_gene: .; abundance: .; v_gene: TRBV4-2; CDR3nt: TGTGCCAGCAGCCCCCAGGGGTACCGTCTAGCCAAAAACATTCAGTACTTC; CDR3aa: CASSPQGYRLAKNIQYF
j_gene: TRBJ1-1; d_gene: TRBD1; abundance: .; v_gene: TRBV5-1; CDR3nt: TGCGCCAGCAGCTTGACCCAGGGGGTCACTGAAGCTTTCTTT; CDR3aa: CASSLTQGVTEAFF
j_gene: TRBJ2-2; d_gene: .; abundance: .; v_gene: TRBV6-5; CDR3nt: TGTGCCAGCAGTTACTCGGGCAGGACTTACACCGGGGAGCTGTTTTTT; CDR3aa: CASSYSGRTYTGELFF
j_gene: TRBJ2-7; d_gene: TRBD1; abundance: .; v_gene: TRBV28; CDR3nt: TGTGCCAGCAGTTTATCCCGGGACAGTCCTTTC; CDR3aa: CASSLSRDSPF
j_gene: TRBJ2-2; d_gene: .; abundance: once; v_gene: TRBV6-6; CDR3nt: TGTGCCAGCAGTTACTCGGGGGGCACCGGGGAGCTGTTTTTT; CDR3aa: CASSYSGGTGELFF
j_gene: TRBJ2-2; d_gene: .; abundance: once; v_gene: TRBV15; CDR3nt: TGTGCCACCAGCAGAGAGGTAGCCGGGGAGCTGTTTTTT; CDR3aa: CATSREVAGELFF
j_gene: TRBJ2-7; d_gene: TRBD2; abundance: .; v_gene: TRBV9; CDR3nt: TGTGCCAGCAGCGCCAGCCCCGCCGGGGGGTACGAGCAGTACTTC; CDR3aa: CASSASPAGGYEQYF
j_gene: TRBJ1-1; d_gene: .; abundance: .; v_gene: TRBV5-5; CDR3nt: TGTGCCAGCAGCTTGGATCCGCCGAACACTGAAGCTTTCTTT; CDR3aa: CASSLDPPNTEAFF
j_gene: TRBJ2-1; d_gene: TRBD2; abundance: .; v_gene: TRBV7-2; CDR3nt: TGTGCCAGCAGCTTAGCGGGAGGGAAGTACAATGAGCAGTTCTTC; CDR3aa: CASSLAGGKYNEQFF
j_gene: TRBJ2-2; d_gene: .; abundance: .; v_gene: TRBV6-5; CDR3nt: TGTGCCAGTTACCGGGTCGGCACCGGGGAGCTGTTTTTT; CDR3aa: CASYRVGTGELFF
j_gene: TRBJ1-6; d_gene: .; abundance: .; v_gene: TRBV3-1/TRBV3-2; CDR3nt: TGTGCCAGCAGTCGGGTCTCAGGCCTCGGGTATTCACCCCTCCACTTT; CDR3aa: CASSRVSGLGYSPLHF
j_gene: TRBJ2-1; d_gene: .; abundance: once; v_gene: TRBV7-2; CDR3nt: TGTGCCAGCAGCTTTATCACTAGGAGCCCTTACAATGAGCAGTTCTTC; CDR3aa: CASSFITRSPYNEQFF
j_gene: TRBJ2-3; d_gene: TRBD2; abundance: .; v_gene: TRBV5-1; CDR3nt: TGCGCCAGCAGCCGTCCCGGGAGGGAGGGGGCAGATACGCAGTATTTT; CDR3aa: CASSRPGREGADTQYF
j_gene: TRBJ1-6; d_gene: .; abundance: .; v_gene: TRBV9; CDR3nt: TGTGCCAGCAGCGTAGGGGGATTCGATTCACCCCTCCACTTT; CDR3aa: CASSVGGFDSPLHF
j_gene: TRBJ1-5; d_gene: .; abundance: .; v_gene: TRBV19; CDR3nt: TGTGCCAGTAGGTTCGACTGGAATAGCAATCAGCCCCAGCATTTT; CDR3aa: CASRFDWNSNQPQHF
j_gene: TRBJ1-3; d_gene: .; abundance: .; v_gene: TRBV2; CDR3nt: TGTGCCAGCAGTGAAGCTCCGAGTCAAGGGAACACCATATATTTT; CDR3aa: CASSEAPSQGNTIYF
j_gene: TRBJ2-7; d_gene: .; abundance: .; v_gene: TRBV7-3; CDR3nt: TGTGCCAGCAGCTTAACTCCAGGTAATGAGCAGTACTTC; CDR3aa: CASSLTPGNEQYF
j_gene: TRBJ1-2; d_gene: .; abundance: .; v_gene: TRBV6-4; CDR3nt: TGTGCCAGCAGTGACTCCAGGGTCGGGTATGGCTACACCTTC; CDR3aa: CASSDSRVGYGYTF
j_gene: TRBJ2-3; d_gene: .; abundance: .; v_gene: TRBV19; CDR3nt: TGTGCCAGTAGTATGGGGCTGATCTCTAGCACAGATACGCAGTATTTT; CDR3aa: CASSMGLISSTDTQYF
j_gene: TRBJ2-7; d_gene: .; abundance: .; v_gene: TRBV9; CDR3nt: TGTGCCAGCAGCGCCGGCTACGAGCAGTACTTC; CDR3aa: CASSAGYEQYF
j_gene: TRBJ2-7; d_gene: .; abundance: .; v_gene: TRBV2; CDR3nt: TGTGCCAGCAGTGAAGCGGGCAGGGGTTTCGACGAGCAGTACTTC; CDR3aa: CASSEAGRGFDEQYF
j_gene: TRBJ2-1; d_gene: TRBD1; abundance: .; v_gene: TRBV28; CDR3nt: TGTGCCAGCAGCTCTCTACTCGGACAGGGTGTGGATGAGCAGTTCTTC; CDR3aa: CASSSLLGQGVDEQFF
j_gene: TRBJ1-2; d_gene: .; abundance: once; v_gene: TRBV4-3; CDR3nt: TGCGCCAGCAGCTTGGCCCTGGGCTCCGGGGGCTATGGCTACACCTTC; CDR3aa: CASSLALGSGGYGYTF
j_gene: TRBJ1-2; d_gene: .; abundance: .; v_gene: TRBV7-2; CDR3nt: TGTGCCAGCAGCTCGGACAGAGGCTATGGCTACACCTTC; CDR3aa: CASSSDRGYGYTF
j_gene: TRBJ2-7; d_gene: .; abundance: .; v_gene: TRBV6-5; CDR3nt: TGTGCCAGCGGGGGGGACAGCCGCTACGAGCAGTACTTC; CDR3aa: CASGGDSRYEQYF
j_gene: TRBJ1-1; d_gene: .; abundance: .; v_gene: TRBV29-1; CDR3nt: TGCAGCGTTGGGCAGGGTAGAGCTTTCTTT; CDR3aa: CSVGQGRAFF
j_gene: TRBJ1-6; d_gene: .; abundance: .; v_gene: TRBV27; CDR3nt: TGTGCCAGCAGTTTACTCAGGGCATCACCCCTCCACTTT; CDR3aa: CASSLLRASPLHF